Shown below are 3 T cell receptor beta chains from a single sample sequenced in a study of CD8 T cells in ankylosing spondylitis. TCRdb independently ran MiXCR on the 5' RACE reads; one entry per CDR3 protein. Seen here are over 150,000 distinct CDR3 sequences, 10% to 15% observed once, and the top ten hold 15% to 20%. The source material was blood, either unsorted or a sorted T cell fraction (not recorded which). The receptors come from a male donor with ankylosing spondylitis or in good health (not recorded which).

The chain has TRBV30 and TRBJ2-2; 10 positions agree with TRBD2. CDR3 length: 14 residues. V shed 1 base, J shed 6 bases, and the junction held 2 bases outside the gene matches. In germline, CDR1 is GTSNPN, CDR2 SVGIG (reference sequence). The CDR3 DNA is TGTGCCTGGAGTGGGCTAGCGGGGGCCGGGGAGCTGTTTTTT. This sequence encodes CAWSGLAGAGELFF.

The rearrangement links TRBV7-8 to TRBJ2-1; 8 bases agree with TRBD1. Per the germline V gene, CDR1 is SGHVS and CDR2 is FQNEAQ. V gave up 4 bases and J gave up 4 bases; unmatched junction bases: 6. The CDR3 is 15 residues long. The CDR3 reads CASSSKQGVYNEQFF. The CDR3, as DNA: TGTGCCAGCAGCTCAAAACAGGGGGTATACAATGAGCAGTTCTTC. Looking up the rest from reference TRBV7-8 and TRBJ2-1 gives the full variable domain: GAGVSQSPRYKVAKRGQDVALRCDPISGHVSLFWYQQALGQGPEFLTYFQNEAQLDKSGLPSDRFFAERPEGSVSTLKIQRTQQEDSAVYLCASSSKQGVYNEQFFGPGTRLTVL.

This clonotype has at least ten counts. V gene TRBV24-1 combines with J gene TRBJ2-1; maybe TRBD1 (5 bases). Trimming shortened V by 4 bases and J by 6 bases, and 12 bases separated the two germline ends. The CDR3 has 14 residues. Germline values: CDR1 KGHDR, CDR2 SFDVKD. CDR3 nucleotides: TGTGCCACCAGTGACCGAACAGGTGGCAATGAGCAGTTCTTC. The encoded protein is CATSDRTGGNEQFF.